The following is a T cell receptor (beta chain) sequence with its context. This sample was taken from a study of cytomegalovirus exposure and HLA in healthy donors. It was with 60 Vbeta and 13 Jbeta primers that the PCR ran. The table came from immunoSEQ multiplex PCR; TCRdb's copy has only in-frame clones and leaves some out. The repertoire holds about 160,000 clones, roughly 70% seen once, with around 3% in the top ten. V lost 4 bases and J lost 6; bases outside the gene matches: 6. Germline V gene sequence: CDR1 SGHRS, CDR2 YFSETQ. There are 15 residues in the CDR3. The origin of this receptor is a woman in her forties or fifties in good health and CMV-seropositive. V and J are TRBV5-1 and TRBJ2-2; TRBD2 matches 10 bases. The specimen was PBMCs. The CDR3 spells CASSGTSGAAGELFF. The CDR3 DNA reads TGCGCCAGCAGCGGAACTAGCGGGGCGGCCGGGGAGCTGTTTTTT.